Listed below are T cell receptor beta chains from one sample, sequenced in a study of T cell changes during pregnancy in multiple sclerosis. Only in-frame clones appear in the TCRdb table, and some are missing; sequencing was by immunoSEQ multiplex PCR. The repertoire holds tens of thousands of clones, with around 93% as singletons. The sample here was CD8+ T cells from peripheral blood mononuclear cells, taken in the second trimester of pregnancy. These receptor sequences come from a female donor with multiple sclerosis, enrolled in a pregnancy study. The CDR3 runs from the conserved cysteine through the conserved F or W. Each record gives: D gene, clone size, J gene, V gene, CDR3 DNA, CDR3 protein. The D gene is left open where the match is weak. Some rows have no size entry. The others give once, few or many, or a class for an expanded clone.

.	.	TRBJ2-1	TRBV6-5	TGTGCCAGCAGTTACTCCGACAATGAGCAGTTCTTC	CASSYSDNEQFF
.	.	TRBJ1-5	TRBV2	TGTGCCAGCAGTGAGACAGATCAGCCCCAGCATTTT	CASSETDQPQHF
.	.	TRBJ2-7	TRBV28	TGTGCCAGCAGTTTAGCAGGGGCCAAAGACTACGAGCAGTACTTC	CASSLAGAKDYEQYF
TRBD1	.	TRBJ2-5	TRBV7-6	TGTGCCAGCAGCCTACAGGGGCGGGCTCAAGAGACCCAGTACTTC	CASSLQGRAQETQYF
.	.	TRBJ1-1	TRBV2	TGTGCCAGCAGTGACAGGTACACTGAAGCTTTCTTT	CASSDRYTEAFF
.	.	TRBJ2-1	TRBV9	TGTGCCAGCAGCCCCCCAGTAAGAGGGAATGAGCAGTTCTTC	CASSPPVRGNEQFF
.	.	TRBJ1-1	TRBV19	TGTGCCAGTAGTAACAGCTTGAACACTGAAGCTTTCTTT	CASSNSLNTEAFF
.	.	TRBJ1-6	TRBV19	TGTGCCAGTAATTTCGGCGGGGATTCACCCCTCCACTTT	CASNFGGDSPLHF
.	.	TRBJ1-2	TRBV27	TGTGCCAGCAGTCCTTCAGGACAGATCTATGGCTACACCTTC	CASSPSGQIYGYTF
.	few	TRBJ1-1	TRBV2	TGTGCCAGCAGCTCCGAGACACCTGAAGCTTTCTTT	CASSSETPEAFF
TRBD2	.	TRBJ2-3	TRBV11-2	TGTGCCAGCAGTTCGTTTGGGCGGGAGGGAACGGATACGCAGTATTTT	CASSSFGREGTDTQYF
TRBD2	.	TRBJ2-3	TRBV7-3	TGTGCCAGCAGCTTCACTAGCGGGGGGACAGATACGCAGTATTTT	CASSFTSGGTDTQYF
TRBD2	.	TRBJ2-1	TRBV27	TGTGCCACCCAAGGGTGGGGGGGCAATGAGCAGTTCTTC	CATQGWGGNEQFF
.	.	TRBJ1-1	TRBV9	TGTGCCAGCAGCGTACGGCAGAGCCCGGGTGAAGCTTTCTTT	CASSVRQSPGEAFF
.	.	TRBJ1-2	TRBV28	TGTGCCAGCAGTTTATTACTGGAGACGCACGGAGCCGAGGAAGGCTACACCTTC	CASSLLLETHGAEEGYTF
.	.	TRBJ2-1	TRBV28	TGTGCCAGCACGTCGGGATACAATGAGCAGTTCTTC	CASTSGYNEQFF
TRBD1	.	TRBJ2-2	TRBV19	TGTGCCAGTTTAACTATACAGGGGGCGAACACCGGGGAGCTGTTTTTT	CASLTIQGANTGELFF
.	.	TRBJ1-5	TRBV7-2	TGTGCCAGCAGCCCAGGACAGAAACTTAGCAATCAGCCCCAGCATTTT	CASSPGQKLSNQPQHF
TRBD2	once	TRBJ2-7	TRBV27	TGTGCCAGCAGTCCTTCGGCGGGGGGCGGCTACGAGCAGTACTTC	CASSPSAGGGYEQYF
.	.	TRBJ2-7	TRBV27	TGTGCCAGCAGTTCGGCCTACGAGCAGTACTTC	CASSSAYEQYF
TRBD1	.	TRBJ2-1	TRBV7-9	TGTGCCAGCAGCTACCTCCGGACAGGGGGCTACAATGAGCAGTTCTTC	CASSYLRTGGYNEQFF
TRBD1	few	TRBJ2-3	TRBV4-3	TGCGCCAGCAGCCAAGATCGCTGGGCAGGGGGCAAAACAGATACGCAGTATTTT	CASSQDRWAGGKTDTQYF
.	once	TRBJ1-5	TRBV7-8	TGTGCCAGCAGCTCATGGGGGGGTATAGACAATCAGCCCCAGCATTTT	CASSSWGGIDNQPQHF
.	.	TRBJ1-1	TRBV7-9	TGTGCCAGCAGCTTAGCAGGAGCTGCGACTGAAGCTTTCTTT	CASSLAGAATEAFF
.	few	TRBJ1-4	TRBV5-5	TGTGCCAGCAGCTCCTCGAACAGTTCACCTAATGAAAAACTGTTTTTT	CASSSSNSSPNEKLFF
TRBD2	.	TRBJ2-7	TRBV27	TGTGCCAGCAGTTTTTCCCGGACTAGCGGGGGCTACGAGCAGTACTTC	CASSFSRTSGGYEQYF
TRBD2	few	TRBJ2-7	TRBV27	TGTGCCAGCAGTTACGCCCGAGGACTAGCCCACGAGCAGTACTTC	CASSYARGLAHEQYF
.	.	TRBJ1-1	TRBV9	TGTGCCAGCAGCGAAGGAGGGACTGAAGCTTTCTTT	CASSEGGTEAFF
TRBD1	.	TRBJ1-5	TRBV10-3	TGTGCCATCAGTGAGCCGGAGAAGGGACAGGGGTCCAAGCCCCAGCATTTT	CAISEPEKGQGSKPQHF
TRBD2	once	TRBJ2-7	TRBV4-3	TGCGCCAGCAGCCAAGGGGGCCCTACTAGCGGGGTGGGAAACGAGCAGTACTTC	CASSQGGPTSGVGNEQYF
TRBD1	.	TRBJ2-1	TRBV5-1	TGCGCCAGCAGCGATTGGACAGGGAATGAGCAGTTCTTC	CASSDWTGNEQFF
.	.	TRBJ2-7	TRBV28	TGTGCCAGCAGTTTTGGTCCGCCCTTCAGGGGAGCCTACGAGCAGTACTTC	CASSFGPPFRGAYEQYF
.	.	TRBJ1-1	TRBV13	TGTGCCAGCAGCTTGAGTGAGGGGAACACTGAAGCTTTCTTT	CASSLSEGNTEAFF
TRBD1	.	TRBJ1-5	TRBV12-5	TGTGCTAGCGGGGACAGGGGTGGAAATCAGCCCCAGCATTTT	CASGDRGGNQPQHF
TRBD1	.	TRBJ2-2	TRBV4-3	TGCGCCAGCAGCCAAGATCATCGAGGGGGCCCGGGGGAGCTGTTTTTT	CASSQDHRGGPGELFF
.	.	TRBJ2-1	TRBV6-6	TGTGCCAGCAGGCGGGGACCGGGGCCTCTCAATGAGCAGTTCTTC	CASRRGPGPLNEQFF
TRBD1	once	TRBJ2-1	TRBV27	TGTGCCAGCAGTCAATCTCGCCGGGACAGGGGAAACAATGAGCAGTTCTTC	CASSQSRRDRGNNEQFF
.	.	TRBJ1-1	TRBV4-1	TGCGCCAGCAGCCAAGTGCGGGGGACTGAAGCTTTCTTT	CASSQVRGTEAFF
.	.	TRBJ2-3	TRBV9	TGTGCCAGCAGCGTAGAAGCACTAGCCCGCACAGATACGCAGTATTTT	CASSVEALARTDTQYF
.	.	TRBJ2-7	TRBV27	TGTGCCAGCAGTTTAACGGGATCCTACGAGCAGTACTTC	CASSLTGSYEQYF
.	.	TRBJ2-3	TRBV29-1	TGCAGCGTTGAAGGGGGGGAACTAGATACGCAGTATTTT	CSVEGGELDTQYF
.	.	TRBJ2-1	TRBV4-2	TGTGCCAGCAGCCAACCGATAGGGAGCGACCGGTCCTACAATGAGCAGTTCTTC	CASSQPIGSDRSYNEQFF
TRBD1	few	TRBJ1-1	TRBV29-1	TGCAGCGTCCTGACAGGGGGCACTGAAGCTTTCTTT	CSVLTGGTEAFF
TRBD2	.	TRBJ2-2	TRBV4-1	TGCGCCAGCAGCGGGCTAGCGGGGGGAAGAACCGGGGAGCTGTTTTTT	CASSGLAGGRTGELFF